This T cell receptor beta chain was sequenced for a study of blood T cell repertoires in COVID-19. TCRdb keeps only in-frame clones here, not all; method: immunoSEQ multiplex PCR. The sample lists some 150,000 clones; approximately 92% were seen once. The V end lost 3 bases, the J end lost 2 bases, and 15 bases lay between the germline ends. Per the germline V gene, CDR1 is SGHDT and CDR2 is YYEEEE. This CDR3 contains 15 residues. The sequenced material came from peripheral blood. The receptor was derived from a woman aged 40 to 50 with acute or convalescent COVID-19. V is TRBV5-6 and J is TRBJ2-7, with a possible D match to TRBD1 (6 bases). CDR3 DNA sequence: TGTGCCAGCAGCTCCCAATTCAGGGGCACCTACGAGCAGTACTTC. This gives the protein CASSSQFRGTYEQYF.